The clone carrying this TCR beta chain was detected a few times. Its antigen is still unknown. CDR1 and CDR2 (germline): MNHEY, SMNVEV (reference sequence). The CDR3 is 17 amino acids. V trimming: 1 base; J trimming: 4 bases; junction bases outside the gene matches: 8. The data are from a study of molecular identifiers for immune sequencing clone quantification. Points from the study as a whole: More than 99% of effector molecules, versus under 1% of naive-cell molecules, belonged to clones above 20 RNA copies. Barcode-sharing identical TCR molecules could underestimate highly expanded clone sizes.

Naive CD8 T cells were FACS-sorted by CD8+CD4-CCR7+CD45RA+ markers. Library preparation followed earlier protocols using designated TCR primers. TCRdb recomputed calls from the PCR reads with MiXCR, one row per CDR3 protein. The table records fewer than 100,000 distinct CDR3 sequences, roughly 21% of them present only once. This rearrangement joins TRBV27 to TRBJ2-1, with 9 bases matching TRBD2. The receptor was isolated from a human donor in good health. Some libraries in this study had Jurkat cell RNA spiked in. Sequencing input: naive CD8+ T cells from blood, with Jurkat cell RNA spiked in. Regarding subset: FACS-sorted CD8+CD4-CCR7+CD45RA+ naive T cells. The CDR3 DNA reads TGTGCCAGCAGTTTATTTTTAGCGGGAGCTTCGTACAATGAGCAGTTCTTC. This sequence encodes CASSLFLAGASYNEQFF.